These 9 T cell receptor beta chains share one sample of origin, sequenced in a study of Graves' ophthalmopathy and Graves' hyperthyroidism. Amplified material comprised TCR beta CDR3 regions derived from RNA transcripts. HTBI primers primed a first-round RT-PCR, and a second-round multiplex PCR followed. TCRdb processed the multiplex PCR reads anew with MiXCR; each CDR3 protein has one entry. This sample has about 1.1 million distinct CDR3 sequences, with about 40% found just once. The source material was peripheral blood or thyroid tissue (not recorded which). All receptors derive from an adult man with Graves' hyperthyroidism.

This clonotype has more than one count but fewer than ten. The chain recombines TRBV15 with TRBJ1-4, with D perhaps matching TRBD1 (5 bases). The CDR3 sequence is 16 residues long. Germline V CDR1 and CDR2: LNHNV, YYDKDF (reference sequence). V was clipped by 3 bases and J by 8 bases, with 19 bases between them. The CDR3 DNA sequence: TGTGCCACCAGCAGGGATGGCCCCTTTGGGGGAGAAAAACTGTTTTTT. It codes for CATSRDGPFGGEKLFF.

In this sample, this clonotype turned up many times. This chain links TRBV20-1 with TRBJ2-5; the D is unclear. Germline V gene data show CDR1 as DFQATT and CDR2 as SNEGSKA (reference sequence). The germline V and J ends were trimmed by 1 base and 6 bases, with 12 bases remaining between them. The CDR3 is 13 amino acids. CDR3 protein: CSARGEIVQTQYF. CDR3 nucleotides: TGCAGTGCTAGAGGAGAGATCGTACAGACCCAGTACTTC.

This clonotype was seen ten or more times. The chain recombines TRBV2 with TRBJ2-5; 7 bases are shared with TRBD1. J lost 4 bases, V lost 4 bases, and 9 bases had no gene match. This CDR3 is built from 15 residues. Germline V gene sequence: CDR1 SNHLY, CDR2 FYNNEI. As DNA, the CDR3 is TGTGCCAGCAGTGGATTAGGGGGCCGTCGAGAGACCCAGTACTTC. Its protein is CASSGLGGRRETQYF. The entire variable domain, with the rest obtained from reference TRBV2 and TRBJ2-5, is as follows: EPEVTQTPSHQVTQMGQEVILRCVPISNHLYFYWYRQILGQKVEFLVSFYNNEISEKSEIFDDQFSVERPDGSNFTLKIRSTKLEDSAMYFCASSGLGGRRETQYFGPGTRLLVL.

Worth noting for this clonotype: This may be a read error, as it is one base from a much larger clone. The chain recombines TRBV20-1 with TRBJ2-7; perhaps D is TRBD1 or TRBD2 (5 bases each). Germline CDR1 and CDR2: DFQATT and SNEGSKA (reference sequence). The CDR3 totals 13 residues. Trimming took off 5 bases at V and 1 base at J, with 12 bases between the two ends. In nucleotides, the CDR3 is TGCAGTGCTGGGGCGACTACTTCCTACGAGCAGTACTTC. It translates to CSAGATTSYEQYF.

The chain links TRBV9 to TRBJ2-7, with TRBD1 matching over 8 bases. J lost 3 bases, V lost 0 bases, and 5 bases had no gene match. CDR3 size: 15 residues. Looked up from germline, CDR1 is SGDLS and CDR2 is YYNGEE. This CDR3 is CASSVEAGGRYEQYF. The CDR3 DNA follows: TGTGCCAGCAGCGTAGAGGCAGGGGGCCGCTACGAGCAGTACTTC.

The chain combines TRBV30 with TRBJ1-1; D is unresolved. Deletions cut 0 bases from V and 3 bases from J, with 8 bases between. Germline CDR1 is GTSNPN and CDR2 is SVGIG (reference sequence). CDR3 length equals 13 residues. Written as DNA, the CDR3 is TGTGCCTGGAGTGTAGGGCTGCACACTGAAGCTTTCTTT. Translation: CAWSVGLHTEAFF.

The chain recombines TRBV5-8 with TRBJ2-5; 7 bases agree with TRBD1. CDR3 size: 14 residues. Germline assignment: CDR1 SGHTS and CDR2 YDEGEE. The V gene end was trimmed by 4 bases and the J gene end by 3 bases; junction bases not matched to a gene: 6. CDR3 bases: TGTGCCAGCAGCCCGGGGACAGATAAAGAGACCCAGTACTTC. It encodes CASSPGTDKETQYF.

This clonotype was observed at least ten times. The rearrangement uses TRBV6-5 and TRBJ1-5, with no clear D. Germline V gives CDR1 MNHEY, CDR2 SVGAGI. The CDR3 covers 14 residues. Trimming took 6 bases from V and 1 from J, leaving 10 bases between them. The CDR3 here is CASSQMESNQPQHF. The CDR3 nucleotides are TGTGCCAGCAGCCAGATGGAAAGCAATCAGCCCCAGCATTTT.

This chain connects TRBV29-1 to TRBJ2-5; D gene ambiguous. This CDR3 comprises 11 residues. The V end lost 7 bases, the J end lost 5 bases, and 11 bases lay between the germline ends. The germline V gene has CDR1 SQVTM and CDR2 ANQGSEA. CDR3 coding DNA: TGCAGCGGGAAGGCCTCGGAGACCCAGTACTTC. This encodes CSGKASETQYF.